Presented here are 6 T cell receptor beta chains from one specimen sequenced in a study of technical replicates of blood from a few donors. The assay was immunoSEQ multiplex PCR, and TCRdb's table has in-frame clones only and misses some. Among some 64,000 clones, 92% were seen once, and the ten largest hold about 4.6%. Sequenced: PBMCs. These receptors originate from a human donor in good health. Some clones in this sample may be carry-over from other donors' samples.

CDR3 sequence (DNA): TGTGCCAGCAGCCGTGGGACAGCTAATCAGCCCCAGCATTTT. It encodes CASSRGTANQPQHF. The chain combines TRBV6-6 with TRBJ1-5; 7 bases fit TRBD1. The junction had 6 bases not matched to a gene; V was cut back by 6 bases and J by 4 bases. The CDR3 contains 14 residues. Germline V CDR1 and CDR2: MNHNY, SVGAGI (reference sequence).

The chain recombines TRBV30 with TRBJ1-1; D remains unclear. Trimming removed 0 bases at V and 10 bases at J, with 15 bases between. Germline CDR1 and CDR2: GTSNPN and SVGIG (reference sequence). This CDR3 contains 13 residues. This CDR3 is CAWSVYSGEGAFF. CDR3 in DNA: TGTGCCTGGAGTGTCTACTCCGGGGAGGGAGCTTTCTTT.

V gene TRBV6-1 combines with J gene TRBJ2-7, with 9 positions matching TRBD1. CDR1 and CDR2 from the germline V gene are MNHNS and SASEGT. The V and J ends lost 3 bases and 3 bases, in that order; junction bases with no gene match: 9. The CDR3 has 16 amino acids. The CDR3 DNA sequence: TGTGCCAGCAGTGACCCGTCCCGGGGACAGGGCTACGAGCAGTACTTC. Translating gives CASSDPSRGQGYEQYF.

The chain recombines TRBV2 with TRBJ2-5; TRBD2 matches 8 bases. This CDR3 region has 15 residues. The V and J ends lost 6 bases and 2 bases, in that order; junction bases with no gene match: 8. Germline V gene sequence: CDR1 SNHLY, CDR2 FYNNEI. CDR3 amino acids: CASSLRLAGQETQYF. The CDR3 DNA follows: TGTGCCAGCAGCCTACGGTTAGCGGGGCAAGAGACCCAGTACTTC.

The chain joins TRBV11-2 to TRBJ1-4; 7 bases match TRBD1. Trimming took 0 bases from V and 8 from J; bases not matched to a gene: 9. The CDR3 has 16 amino acids. Per germline, CDR1 SGHAT and CDR2 FQNNGV. The chain's CDR3 is CASSLERRQGGEKLFF. For the CDR3, the DNA is TGTGCCAGCAGCTTAGAGAGGAGACAGGGCGGGGAAAAACTGTTTTTT. Looking up the rest from reference TRBV11-2 and TRBJ1-4 gives the full variable domain: EAGVAQSPRYKIIEKRQSVAFWCNPISGHATLYWYQQILGQGPKLLIQFQNNGVVDDSQLPKDRFSAERLKGVDSTLKIQPAKLEDSAVYLCASSLERRQGGEKLFFGSGTQLSVL.

This clone was counted between two and nine times. V usage is TRBV18 and J usage is TRBJ2-3; weak D call: TRBD2 (5 bases). Trimming took 3 bases from V and 0 from J, leaving 10 bases between them. The CDR3 has 15 residues. CDR1 is KGHSH and CDR2 is LQKENI in the germline V gene. The CDR3 DNA sequence: TGTGCCAGCTCACCCTGGCGGACTAGCACAGATACGCAGTATTTT. It encodes CASSPWRTSTDTQYF.